The 18 T cell receptor beta chains below all came from one sample that was sequenced in a study of blood T cell repertoires in COVID-19 (dated by TCRdb to the early 2020s). Library generation was performed with the immunoSEQ multiplex PCR assay. In its TCRdb copy, this immuneACCESS table keeps in-frame sequences only and misses some clones. Where compared with another copy, unresolved V genes explain less than half of these, and the others have no known cause. This sample gives 240,000 or so clones in total; almost 85% of them show up just once. The top ten clonotypes cover under 2% of the sample. What was sequenced was peripheral blood. The receptors originated from an elderly woman with acute or convalescent COVID-19.

This clone was observed a single time. This chain uses TRBV10-3 with TRBJ1-5; 7 bases map to TRBD1. Germline V gives CDR1 ENHRY, CDR2 SYGVKD. The CDR3 has 13 amino acids. V lost 6 bases and J lost 4; bases outside the gene matches: 3. The CDR3 bases are TGTGCCATCAGGGGGACAGAAAATCAGCCCCAGCATTTT. Its protein product is CAIRGTENQPQHF.

The chain joins TRBV28 to TRBJ2-1, with D possibly TRBD1 on 5 matching bases. V was clipped by 6 bases and J by 4 bases, with 16 bases between them. From germline, CDR1 is MDHEN and CDR2 SYDVKM. The CDR3 covers 15 residues. The CDR3 here is CASRIGRQGYNEQFF. Written as DNA, the CDR3 is TGTGCCAGCAGAATCGGACGGCAGGGATACAATGAGCAGTTCTTC.

In this sample, this clone turned up once. The V gene is TRBV6-2 or TRBV6-3, the J gene TRBJ1-5, with 10 bases aligning to TRBD1. V lost 2 bases, J lost 2 bases, and 3 bases stayed unmatched. The germline V gene encodes CDR1 MNHEY and CDR2 SVGEGT. This CDR3 has 16 amino acids. The CDR3: CASSYPGTGGNQPQHF. The CDR3 DNA is TGTGCCAGCAGTTACCCCGGGACAGGGGGCAATCAGCCCCAGCATTTT.

The genes are TRBV18 and TRBJ1-4; D is unresolved. The CDR3 is 18 amino acids. CDR1 and CDR2 (germline): KGHSH, LQKENI. V was shortened by 0 bases and J by 6 bases, with 20 bases between the two germline ends. The CDR3 loop is CASSPPRSTSEMHEKLFF. CDR3 bases: TGTGCCAGCTCACCACCCCGGTCGACATCAGAAATGCATGAAAAACTGTTTTTT.

The chain combines TRBV7-2 with TRBJ1-5; tentatively, D is TRBD1 (6 bases). The V gene lost 3 bases and the J gene lost 0 bases, with 9 bases spanning the gap. The CDR3 totals 15 residues. CDR1 and CDR2 (germline): SGHTA, FQGNSA. CDR3 sequence (DNA): TGTGCCAGCAGCTTCGGGACAAATAGCAATCAGCCCCAGCATTTT. Protein sequence: CASSFGTNSNQPQHF.

This clone has just one count. This chain links TRBV5-5 with TRBJ2-5, with 8 nucleotides matching TRBD1. The CDR3 has 17 amino acids. Germline trimming cut 4 bases from V and 2 bases from J; bases unmatched to any gene: 13. Germline CDR1 reads SGHKS; CDR2 reads YYEKEE (reference sequence). CDR3 DNA sequence: TGTGCCAGCAGCCCCGGGGCGGACAGGGTTACTCAAGAGACCCAGTACTTC. The encoded protein is CASSPGADRVTQETQYF.

The chain employs TRBV19 and TRBJ1-6; D gene unclear. The CDR3 length is 16 residues. Trimming removed 5 bases at V and 6 bases at J, with 17 bases between. Germline CDR1 and CDR2: LNHDA and SQIVND (reference sequence). The DNA of the CDR3 is TGTGCCAGTAGTCTTTTCTCTCGAGGTCCTAATTCACCCCTCCACTTT. Its protein is CASSLFSRGPNSPLHF. Variable domain in full (rest from reference TRBV19 and TRBJ1-6): DGGITQSPKYLFRKEGQNVTLSCEQNLNHDAMYWYRQDPGQGLRLIYYSQIVNDFQKGDIAEGYSVSREKKESFPLTVTSAQKNPTAFYLCASSLFSRGPNSPLHFGNGTRLTVT.

The chain recombines TRBV18 with TRBJ2-5; 7 bases are a match to TRBD1. Germline CDR1 KGHSH, CDR2 LQKENI. This CDR3 spans 13 amino acids. Trimming at V came to 5 bases and at J to 4 bases, leaving 4 bases not matched to a gene. The CDR3 DNA reads as TGTGCCAGCTCAGCACAGGGGCGAGAGACCCAGTACTTC. Amino acids: CASSAQGRETQYF.

The CDR3, as DNA: TGTGCCAGCAGCCAAGCCTGGGGGGGTAGGAACGAGCAGTACTTC. Translating gives CASSQAWGGRNEQYF. The chain has TRBV3-1 (or the pseudogene TRBV3-2) and TRBJ2-7, with 7 nucleotides matching TRBD2. This CDR3 region has 15 residues. V shed 1 base and J 5 bases; nucleotides not matched to a gene: 8. CDR1 is LGHDT, CDR2 YNNKEL, per germline (reference sequence).

This rearrangement joins TRBV29-1 to TRBJ1-1; perhaps TRBD1 as D (6 bases). The CDR3 spans 13 residues. The ends were cut back, 6 bases at V and 0 bases at J, with 11 bases in the middle. Germline V CDR1 and CDR2: SQVTM, ANQGSEA. In DNA form, the CDR3 reads TGCAGCGTCCTGGACAGCCTGAACACTGAAGCTTTCTTT. Its translation is CSVLDSLNTEAFF.

This rearrangement joins TRBV18 to TRBJ2-7; the match to TRBD2 covers 12 bases. CDR1 is KGHSH, CDR2 LQKENI, per germline. V lost 4 bases to trimming and J lost 7 bases; unmatched junction nucleotides: 8. The CDR3 runs to 15 residues. The CDR3 nucleotides are TGTGCCAGCTCACAGAGACTAGCGGGGGCCGGAGAGCAGTACTTC. It specifies CASSQRLAGAGEQYF.

This chain's CDR3 is CASSRTSGSFNEQYF. CDR3 sequence (DNA): TGTGCCAGCAGCCGGACTAGCGGAAGCTTTAACGAGCAGTACTTC. The chain has TRBV5-6 and TRBJ2-7; TRBD2 matches 10 bases. The CDR3 spans 15 residues. V was pared by 4 bases and J by 5 bases, with 9 bases of the junction left unmatched. Germline assignment: CDR1 SGHDT and CDR2 YYEEEE.

The CDR3 protein is CASSYVLPGGLSYEQYF. The CDR3 DNA reads as TGTGCCAGCAGTTATGTCTTGCCTGGGGGCCTCTCCTACGAGCAGTACTTC. V usage is TRBV6-2 or TRBV6-3 and J usage is TRBJ2-7; D is possibly TRBD1 (6 bases). Trimming pared 3 bases from V and 0 bases from J, leaving 18 bases between. Germline V gene lookup returns CDR1 MNHEY and CDR2 SVGEGT. The CDR3 extends over 17 amino acids.

The CDR3 DNA reads as TGCAGGGGGCCGGGTGAAAAACTGTTTTTT. Protein: CRGPGEKLFF. V usage is TRBV20-1 and J usage is TRBJ1-4, with D maybe TRBD1 (5 bases). Germline V gene data show CDR1 as DFQATT and CDR2 as SNEGSKA (reference sequence). The CDR3 runs 10 residues.

The V call is TRBV6-2 or TRBV6-3, the J call TRBJ1-2; D is possibly TRBD1 (6 bases). The CDR3 length is 15 residues. V was shortened by 2 bases and J by 2 bases, with 12 bases between the two germline ends. Germline lookup yields CDR1 MNHEY and CDR2 SVGEGT. CDR3 sequence (DNA): TGTGCCAGCAGTTACGGGACACAAGGGAACTATGGCTACACCTTC. This sequence encodes CASSYGTQGNYGYTF.

This chain joins TRBV4-1 and TRBJ1-4, with 7 bases matching TRBD1. Germline values: CDR1 MGHRA, CDR2 YSYEKL. The CDR3 contains 18 residues. V lost 1 base, J lost 2 bases, and 10 bases stayed unmatched. CDR3 amino acids: CASSQAPTGTSTNEKLFF. Here the CDR3 DNA reads TGCGCCAGCAGCCAAGCTCCGACAGGGACGTCGACTAATGAAAAACTGTTTTTT.

The chain has TRBV19 and TRBJ1-2; TRBD1 matches 7 bases. The trim removed 7 bases at V and 4 bases at J, leaving 9 bases unmatched. The germline gives CDR1 LNHDA, CDR2 SQIVND (reference sequence). The CDR3 totals 14 residues. CDR3 residues: CASNTGALVYGYTF. The CDR3 nucleotides read TGTGCCAGTAACACAGGGGCGTTGGTCTATGGCTACACCTTC.

The table lists this clone with a few counts. This specimen includes other DNA sequences encoding the same CDR3. The chain has TRBV29-1 and TRBJ2-5; D perhaps matches TRBD2 (6 bases). The germline V gene encodes CDR1 SQVTM and CDR2 ANQGSEA. V dropped 2 bases and J dropped 4 bases, with 11 bases sitting between them. The CDR3 runs to 13 residues. CDR3 amino acids: CSVERRDGETQYF. Here the CDR3 DNA reads TGCAGCGTTGAAAGGAGGGATGGAGAGACCCAGTACTTC.